The sequence of this T cell receptor beta chain was determined in a study of control samples from healthy donors and cancer patients. CDR3 length: 14 residues. V shed 2 bases, J shed 6 bases, and the junction held 2 bases outside the gene matches. Per germline, CDR1 WNHNN and CDR2 SYGVQD (reference sequence). TCRdb keeps only in-frame clones here, not all; method: immunoSEQ multiplex PCR. The sample has about 75,000 clones; approximately 88% are singletons. This sequence was found in a man aged 45 to 65 in good health. Sequences were obtained from blood. This chain uses TRBV10-1 with TRBJ1-4; 8 nucleotides align to TRBD1. This CDR3 reads CASSEGQGDEKLFF. Written as DNA, the CDR3 is TGCGCCAGCAGTGAGGGACAGGGAGATGAAAAACTGTTTTTT.